This TCR beta chain was identified in a study of T cell responses to AZD1222 COVID-19 vaccine. As to this clone: Its specificity is unknown.

Repertoires were generated with immunoSEQ multiplex PCR, while TCRdb's copy carries only in-frame clones and drops some. The sample comprises 100,000 to 120,000 clones, approximately 92% of which are singletons, and more than 2% rests with the top ten. Study observations and caveats: Researchers took repertoire samples only after the peak T cell response had come.

The receptor was derived from an adult who received the AZD1222 COVID-19 vaccine. Sequences were derived from peripheral blood, sampled 28 days after the second AZD1222 dose.

CDR3 sequence reads: CANRDRETTDTQYF. The CDR3 DNA sequence: TGCGCCAACCGGGACAGGGAAACTACAGATACGCAGTATTTT. The V gene is TRBV23-1, the J gene TRBJ2-3, with 9 bases identical to TRBD1. TRBV23-1 is noted as an ORF with a role that remains uncertain. With 10 bases clipped from V and 3 bases from J, the junction kept 8 bases outside the gene matches. There are 14 residues in the CDR3.